The 25 T cell receptor beta chains listed next were all sequenced from one sample in a study of shared T cell receptors in the human thymus. The data were produced by immunoSEQ multiplex PCR, yet TCRdb's version contains in-frame clones alone and is incomplete. The sample has 500,000 to 550,000 clones; approximately 80% are singletons. This sample also belongs to another study, concerning human thymus T cells.

The sequenced sample was thymocytes. These receptors were obtained from a boy in the first two years of life with a congenital heart defect.

This chain joins TRBV27 and TRBJ2-7; D is uncertain. CDR1 and CDR2 (germline): MNHEY, SMNVEV (reference sequence). The length of the CDR3 is 13 residues. Trimming removed 6 bases at V and 0 bases at J, with 9 bases between. CDR3 DNA: TGTGCCAGCAGCGAAGCGAGCTCCTACGAGCAGTACTTC. Translation: CASSEASSYEQYF.

The chain has TRBV29-1 and TRBJ2-5, with 8 bases fitting TRBD1. The CDR3 length is 15 residues. Germline trimming cut 4 bases from V and 5 bases from J; bases unmatched to any gene: 12. Per germline, CDR1 SQVTM and CDR2 ANQGSEA. CDR3 protein: CSVGGSDRGGETQYF. CDR3 coding DNA: TGCAGCGTTGGGGGCTCAGACAGGGGTGGGGAGACCCAGTACTTC. Variable domain in full (rest from reference TRBV29-1 and TRBJ2-5): SAVISQKPSRDICQRGTSLTIQCQVDSQVTMMFWYRQQPGQSLTLIATANQGSEATYESGFVIDKFPISRPNLTFSTLTVSNMSPEDSSIYLCSVGGSDRGGETQYFGPGTRLLVL.

This clone appeared a few times. V is TRBV28 and J is TRBJ1-2; 7 nucleotides agree with TRBD1. CDR3 length: 17 residues. The V gene's germline CDR1 is MDHEN and CDR2 SYDVKM. V shed 6 bases and J 3 bases; nucleotides not matched to a gene: 16. The CDR3 sequence is CASSTSSDRASHYGYTF. Written as DNA, the CDR3 is TGTGCCAGCAGCACGAGTTCAGACAGGGCGTCTCACTATGGCTACACCTTC.

The chain couples TRBV9 to TRBJ1-5; possibly TRBD1 for D (5 bases). V was shortened by 7 bases and J by 4 bases, with 12 bases between the two germline ends. This CDR3 spans 13 amino acids. Germline assignment: CDR1 SGDLS and CDR2 YYNGEE. The CDR3 reads CASGGVGNQPQHF. In DNA, the CDR3 is TGTGCCAGCGGAGGGGTAGGGAATCAGCCCCAGCATTTT.

This rearrangement joins TRBV4-2 to TRBJ2-1; TRBD2 matches at 12 bases. Germline V lookup: CDR1 LGHNA, CDR2 YNFKEQ. The length of the CDR3 is 20 residues. The J segment lost 0 bases and the V segment lost 0 bases, leaving 9 bases of the junction unmatched. CDR3 coding DNA: TGTGCCAGCAGCCAAGAATCTAGCGGGAGGGTCCTCAGCTCCTACAATGAGCAGTTCTTC. Translation: CASSQESSGRVLSSYNEQFF.

V usage is TRBV10-3 and J usage is TRBJ1-4; 8 nucleotides agree with TRBD1. CDR1 and CDR2 (germline): ENHRY, SYGVKD. The CDR3 covers 13 residues. After removal of 2 bases from V and 8 bases from J, the junction contained 1 base not matched to a gene. The chain's CDR3 is CAISEGDREKLFF. For the CDR3, the DNA is TGTGCCATCAGTGAGGGGGACAGGGAAAAACTGTTTTTT.

This rearrangement joins TRBV27 to TRBJ2-5; TRBD2 agrees at 8 bases. The junction had 11 bases not matched to a gene; V was cut back by 6 bases and J by 5 bases. Germline CDR1 and CDR2: MNHEY and SMNVEV (reference sequence). CDR3 size: 15 residues. CDR3 DNA sequence: TGTGCCAGCAGCACGATCGCGGGGGGTCTGGAGACCCAGTACTTC. Translated, it gives CASSTIAGGLETQYF.

Here the CDR3 reads CASSSPLSGRLFF. The CDR3 DNA reads TGTGCCAGCAGCTCCCCCCTTAGCGGGAGGTTGTTCTTC. The chain is built from TRBV7-2 and TRBJ2-1; 10 bases match TRBD2. V lost 4 bases and J lost 15; bases outside the gene matches: 9. This CDR3 has 13 residues. Germline values: CDR1 SGHTA, CDR2 FQGNSA.

The rearrangement joins TRBV10-3 to TRBJ2-7; D possibly corresponds to TRBD1 (6 bases). CDR1 and CDR2 from the germline V gene are ENHRY and SYGVKD. The CDR3 contains 16 residues. V lost 0 bases and J 1 base, leaving 13 bases between the germline ends. CDR3: CAISESSDRPSYEQYF. The CDR3 nucleotides read TGTGCCATCAGTGAGTCGAGTGACAGGCCTTCCTACGAGCAGTACTTC.

V usage is TRBV2 and J usage is TRBJ1-3; 8 bases match TRBD1. V gave up 6 bases and J gave up 4 bases; unmatched junction bases: 8. This CDR3 has 15 amino acids. Germline V lookup: CDR1 SNHLY, CDR2 FYNNEI. The CDR3: CASSHPDREGNTIYF. CDR3 nucleotides: TGTGCCAGCAGCCACCCGGACAGGGAGGGAAACACCATATATTTT.

The chain is built from TRBV12-5 and TRBJ2-2, with D perhaps matching TRBD2 (5 bases). Germline CDR1 LGHNT, CDR2 FRNRAP. The CDR3 has 10 residues. The V end lost 3 bases, the J end lost 15 bases, and 8 bases lay between the germline ends. CDR3 nucleotides: TGTGCTAGTGGTTTATACGGGATGTTTTTT. This codes for CASGLYGMFF.

This CDR3 reads CASISGQPYEQYF. CDR3 DNA sequence: TGTGCCAGCATTTCGGGACAGCCCTACGAGCAGTACTTC. The chain carries TRBV6-1 and TRBJ2-7, with TRBD1 identical over 7 bases. The CDR3 has 13 amino acids. From germline, CDR1 is MNHNS and CDR2 SASEGT. J was trimmed by 2 bases and V by 7 bases; bases with no gene match: 5.

The J gene is TRBJ2-3, the V gene TRBV25-1, with D perhaps matching TRBD2 (5 bases). V was pared by 6 bases and J by 4 bases, with 11 bases between. Germline CDR1 reads MGHDK; CDR2 reads SYGVNS. This CDR3 is built from 13 residues. The CDR3 here is CASRDPGADTQYF. The CDR3 coding sequence is TGTGCCAGCAGGGACCCCGGGGCAGATACGCAGTATTTT.

V is TRBV10-3 and J is TRBJ2-5; D is perhaps TRBD1 (5 bases). Between the trimmed V and J ends, which lost 3 bases and 0 bases, there was a span of 11 bases. The germline V gene has CDR1 ENHRY and CDR2 SYGVKD. There are 15 residues in the CDR3. CDR3 sequence reads: CAISDPSGNQETQYF. DNA of the CDR3: TGTGCCATCAGTGACCCCTCAGGGAACCAAGAGACCCAGTACTTC.

This clone has just a few counts. The V call is TRBV4-2, the J call TRBJ1-5; TRBD1 matches at 7 bases. This CDR3 spans 17 amino acids. V lost 0 bases and J lost 4; bases outside the gene matches: 9. CDR1 and CDR2 from the germline V gene are LGHNA and YNFKEQ. The CDR3 region is CASSQDSQGVDNQPQHF. The CDR3 nucleotides read TGTGCCAGCAGCCAAGATTCCCAGGGGGTAGATAATCAGCCCCAGCATTTT.

This clone was seen more than once but under ten times. This chain links TRBV25-1 with TRBJ2-5; 10 bases fit TRBD1. Losses at the gene ends were 6 bases for V and 5 bases for J; bases not matched to a gene: 9. CDR1 MGHDK and CDR2 SYGVNS come from the germline V gene. This CDR3 is built from 15 residues. CDR3: CASRETGGKGETQYF. CDR3 DNA: TGTGCCAGCAGGGAGACAGGGGGCAAGGGGGAGACCCAGTACTTC.

This clone was seen just once. The CDR3 bases are TGTGCCAGTAGTCTTACCTCGACAGGGCGAGGTCAGCCCCAGCATTTT. Its protein is CASSLTSTGRGQPQHF. The chain uses TRBV19 and TRBJ1-5, with 7 bases matching TRBD1. The V segment lost 5 bases and the J segment 6 bases; nucleotides outside the gene matches: 13. Germline assignment: CDR1 LNHDA and CDR2 SQIVND (reference sequence). This CDR3 is 16 amino acids long.

The V and J genes are TRBV5-1 and TRBJ2-7; 8 bases fit TRBD2. The trim removed 1 base at V and 0 bases at J, leaving 0 bases unmatched. This CDR3 contains 14 residues. Germline V gene sequence: CDR1 SGHRS, CDR2 YFSETQ. The CDR3 sequence: CASSLSGSSYEQYF. The CDR3 DNA sequence: TGCGCCAGCAGCTTGAGCGGGAGCTCCTACGAGCAGTACTTC.

The rearrangement uses TRBV11-3 and TRBJ2-1; D ambiguous. CDR3 length: 13 residues. CDR1 is SGHNT and CDR2 is YENEEA in the germline V gene. Trimming left V 4 bases short and J 5 bases short, with 9 bases between. CDR3 nucleotides: TGTGCCAGCAGCTCTAGTTGGGACAATGAGCAGTTCTTC. Amino acids: CASSSSWDNEQFF. The whole variable domain, filled in from reference TRBV11-3 and TRBJ2-1, reads EAGVVQSPRYKIIEKKQPVAFWCNPISGHNTLYWYLQNLGQGPELLIRYENEEAVDDSQLPKDRFSAERLKGVDSTLKIQPAELGDSAVYLCASSSSWDNEQFFGPGTRLTVL.

V and J are TRBV6-5 and TRBJ2-3, with 7 bases identical to TRBD1. The length of the CDR3 is 15 residues. J was trimmed by 2 bases and V by 6 bases; bases with no gene match: 8. Per the germline V gene, CDR1 is MNHEY and CDR2 is SVGAGI. The CDR3 here is CASSPGTAVTDTQYF. The CDR3 DNA sequence: TGTGCCAGCAGCCCCGGGACAGCAGTCACAGATACGCAGTATTTT.

This clone was counted a few times. The chain joins TRBV27 to TRBJ1-1, with D possibly being TRBD1 (5 bases). Trimming removed 7 bases at V and 1 base at J, with 19 bases between. The CDR3 totals 16 residues. Germline V gives CDR1 MNHEY, CDR2 SMNVEV (reference sequence). Here the CDR3 DNA reads TGTGCCAGCACCCTAAATGGGCGTGGGGCGAACACTGAAGCTTTCTTT. This translates into CASTLNGRGANTEAFF.

The chain recombines TRBV2 with TRBJ2-7, with 9 nucleotides matching TRBD1. Trimming removed 2 bases from V and 5 bases from J; junction bases left unmatched: 7. This CDR3 contains 15 residues. Germline lookup yields CDR1 SNHLY and CDR2 FYNNEI. As DNA, the CDR3 is TGTGCCAGCAGTGAATTGGACAGGGGAGGCGACGAGCAGTACTTC. This gives the protein CASSELDRGGDEQYF.

The chain combines TRBV18 with TRBJ1-1, with D perhaps matching TRBD1 (6 bases). Trimming shortened V by 2 bases and J by 7 bases, and 11 bases separated the two germline ends. The germline V gene has CDR1 KGHSH and CDR2 LQKENI. The CDR3 covers 13 residues. CDR3 sequence: CASSPRTAVEAFF. The CDR3 DNA follows: TGTGCCAGCTCACCAAGGACAGCAGTTGAAGCTTTCTTT.

This chain uses TRBV11-3 with TRBJ2-7; D uncertain. The CDR3 loop spans 12 amino acids. Deletions cut 2 bases from V and 2 bases from J, with 4 bases between. Germline lookup yields CDR1 SGHNT and CDR2 YENEEA. The CDR3 here is CASSLFTYEQYF. In DNA form, the CDR3 reads TGTGCCAGCAGCTTATTCACCTACGAGCAGTACTTC. The whole variable domain, filled in from reference TRBV11-3 and TRBJ2-7, reads EAGVVQSPRYKIIEKKQPVAFWCNPISGHNTLYWYLQNLGQGPELLIRYENEEAVDDSQLPKDRFSAERLKGVDSTLKIQPAELGDSAVYLCASSLFTYEQYFGPGTRLTVT.

V gene TRBV7-6 combines with J gene TRBJ2-3, with 11 bases fitting TRBD2. J lost 1 base, V lost 5 bases, and 8 bases had no gene match. Germline V lookup: CDR1 SGHVS, CDR2 FNYEAQ. The CDR3 spans 17 residues. The CDR3 sequence is CASSPGLADVGTDTQYF. CDR3 DNA: TGTGCCAGCAGCCCGGGACTAGCGGATGTAGGCACAGATACGCAGTATTTT.